Listed here are 19 T cell receptor beta chains from one sample, sequenced in a study of beta chain features in type 1 diabetes. Every isolated RNA sample was fully reverse transcribed, so sequencing captured expressed TCRB transcripts. The repertoire was sequenced with immunoSEQ multiplex PCR; TCRdb's copy has only in-frame clones and lacks some. In the table there are fewer than 550,000 clones, around 10% of which are singletons. The sample taken for sequencing was naive CD4+ T cells from blood. The receptor source for this set is a woman aged 18-29 years in good health.

Only a few counts were recorded for this clone. The rearrangement joins TRBV6-6 to TRBJ2-3, with a weak D call TRBD2 (6 bases). The germline V and J ends were trimmed by 2 bases and 2 bases, with 11 bases remaining between them. The germline V gene has CDR1 MNHNY and CDR2 SVGAGI (reference sequence). This CDR3 is 15 amino acids long. The CDR3 is CASSYAGSNTDTQYF. The DNA for the CDR3 is TGTGCCAGCAGTTACGCCGGGAGCAACACAGATACGCAGTATTTT.

This clone was seen more than once but under ten times. J is TRBJ2-1 and V is TRBV14, with 7 bases matching TRBD2. Germline CDR1 and CDR2: SGHDN and FVKESK. The CDR3 loop spans 11 amino acids. V dropped 4 bases and J dropped 14; count of bases not matched to a gene: 5. The CDR3 protein is CASSPGLGEFF. In DNA form, the CDR3 reads TGTGCCAGCAGCCCCGGACTAGGGGAGTTCTTC.

The J gene is TRBJ2-3, the V gene TRBV7-2, with 8 bases aligning to TRBD2. The CDR3 is 16 residues long. Per germline, CDR1 SGHTA and CDR2 FQGNSA. V trimming: 1 base; J trimming: 2 bases; junction bases outside the gene matches: 5. The CDR3 loop reads CASSLGTSGDTDTQYF. The CDR3 DNA reads as TGTGCCAGCAGCTTAGGAACTAGCGGTGACACAGATACGCAGTATTTT.

This chain joins TRBV14 and TRBJ1-2; 9 bases align to TRBD1. CDR1 SGHDN and CDR2 FVKESK come from the germline V gene. CDR3 length: 14 residues. The trim removed 4 bases at V and 3 bases at J, leaving 3 bases unmatched. CDR3 amino acids: CASSPWTGDYGYTF. As DNA, the CDR3 is TGTGCCAGCAGCCCTTGGACAGGGGACTATGGCTACACCTTC. The variable domain in full, with the rest retrieved from reference TRBV14 and TRBJ1-2, is EAGVTQFPSHSVIEKGQTVTLRCDPISGHDNLYWYRRVMGKEIKFLLHFVKESKQDESGMPNNRFLAERTGGTYSTLKVQPAELEDSGVYFCASSPWTGDYGYTFGSGTRLTVV.

This clone was counted between two and nine times. The V call is TRBV13, the J call TRBJ1-2, with D possibly TRBD1 on 6 matching bases. This CDR3 spans 18 amino acids. The ends were cut back, 5 bases at V and 5 bases at J, with 27 bases in the middle. In germline, CDR1 is PRHDT, CDR2 FYEKMQ (reference sequence). CDR3 region: CASSPPYRYRESHYGYTF. The CDR3 bases are TGTGCCAGCAGCCCCCCTTATAGGTACAGGGAAAGCCATTATGGCTACACCTTC.

Only a few counts were recorded for this clone. The CDR3 reads CASSVGSGTYEQYF. In DNA, the CDR3 is TGTGCCAGCAGCGTAGGTTCAGGAACCTACGAGCAGTACTTC. The rearrangement joins TRBV9 to TRBJ2-7; D unclear. Germline V CDR1 and CDR2: SGDLS, YYNGEE. V dropped 0 bases and J dropped 2 bases, with 9 bases sitting between them. The CDR3 is 14 residues long.

This chain uses TRBV27 with TRBJ2-2; D not certain. Trimming shortened V by 2 bases and J by 3 bases, and 10 bases separated the two germline ends. The germline CDR1 and CDR2 sequences are MNHEY and SMNVEV (reference sequence). The CDR3 is 15 amino acids. The CDR3 region has the DNA TGTGCCAGCAGTTTAGGCCGGGCCTACACCGGGGAGCTGTTTTTT. As protein: CASSLGRAYTGELFF.

The rearrangement links TRBV9 to TRBJ2-1; no reliable D call. V shed 4 bases and J shed 0 bases, with 11 bases lying between them. The V gene's germline CDR1 is SGDLS and CDR2 YYNGEE. The CDR3 has 15 residues. CDR3 nucleotides: TGTGCCAGCAGCCTCCTCGTAGGCTCCTACAATGAGCAGTTCTTC. Its translation: CASSLLVGSYNEQFF.

This clone has a handful of counts. The rearrangement joins TRBV7-9 to TRBJ1-3; D is ambiguous. The length of the CDR3 is 15 residues. V shed 8 bases and J shed 0 bases, with 14 bases lying between them. Germline-derived CDR1 and CDR2 are SEHNR and FQNEAQ (reference sequence). DNA of the CDR3: TGTGCCAGCCGTGGCAGGCCCAGCTCTGGAAACACCATATATTTT. Protein sequence: CASRGRPSSGNTIYF.

This clone turned up a few times. This chain joins TRBV9 and TRBJ1-3, with D unresolved. The V end was cut by 1 base, the J end by 0 bases, with 14 bases between. Germline CDR1 SGDLS, CDR2 YYNGEE. The CDR3 contains 17 residues. CDR3 nucleotide sequence: TGTGCCAGCAGCGTAAAAGTTCACAGCAGCTCTGGAAACACCATATATTTT. Its translation: CASSVKVHSSSGNTIYF.

This clone has only a few counts. This chain joins TRBV9 and TRBJ2-1; TRBD2 matches 8 bases. V gave up 4 bases and J gave up 0 bases; unmatched junction bases: 0. Per germline, CDR1 SGDLS and CDR2 YYNGEE. The CDR3 is made up of 14 amino acids. In nucleotides, the CDR3 is TGTGCCAGCAGCACTAGCGGCTCCTACAATGAGCAGTTCTTC. The encoded protein is CASSTSGSYNEQFF. The complete variable domain, with remaining parts taken from reference TRBV9 and TRBJ2-1, reads DSGVTQTPKHLITATGQRVTLRCSPRSGDLSVYWYQQSLDQGLQFLIQYYNGEERAKGNILERFSAQQFPDLHSELNLSSLELGDSALYFCASSTSGSYNEQFFGPGTRLTVL.

This clone was picked up many times. Within the sample, other DNA sequences also encode this same CDR3. The chain recombines TRBV29-1 with TRBJ1-2, with D possibly being TRBD1 (6 bases). This CDR3 is 12 amino acids long. Germline V CDR1 and CDR2: SQVTM, ANQGSEA. Trimming removed 4 bases at V and 5 bases at J, with 11 bases between. CDR3 sequence reads: CSVGAGAYGYTF. The CDR3 nucleotides read TGCAGCGTTGGGGCAGGGGCGTATGGCTACACCTTC.

The CDR3 bases are TGTGCCAGCAGCTTGGGAGGAGCCTCGTATAACACCTTC. Its translation is CASSLGGASYNTF. The chain is built from TRBV5-4 and TRBJ1-2; D not certain. This CDR3 contains 13 residues. The V end lost 0 bases, the J end lost 12 bases, and 15 bases lay between the germline ends. Per germline, CDR1 SGHNT and CDR2 YYREEE (reference sequence). Filled out from reference TRBV5-4 and TRBJ1-2, the complete variable domain reads ETGVTQSPTHLIKTRGQQVTLRCSSQSGHNTVSWYQQALGQGPQFIFQYYREEENGRGNFPPRFSGLQFPNYSSELNVNALELDDSALYLCASSLGGASYNTFGSGTRLTVV.

This clone has a count of ten or more. The chain employs TRBV25-1 and TRBJ2-7, with 7 nucleotides matching TRBD2. This CDR3 has 14 residues. V shed 8 bases and J 3 bases; nucleotides not matched to a gene: 10. In germline, CDR1 is MGHDK, CDR2 SYGVNS. The CDR3 protein is CASRAGLDDYEQYF. DNA for the CDR3: TGTGCCAGCCGCGCAGGACTAGATGACTACGAGCAGTACTTC.

The chain has TRBV6-5 and TRBJ2-2; D is perhaps TRBD2 (5 bases). The CDR3 is 15 amino acids. V was cut by 5 bases and J by 7 bases, with 17 bases left in between. Germline values: CDR1 MNHEY, CDR2 SVGAGI. The CDR3 loop is CASSPQGVLGGELFF. In DNA, the CDR3 is TGTGCCAGCAGTCCTCAAGGAGTACTAGGCGGGGAGCTGTTTTTT.

This clone was recorded a few times. This chain connects TRBV28 to TRBJ2-3; D is possibly TRBD2 (6 bases). The CDR3 is 15 amino acids. V was cut by 2 bases and J by 1 base, with 10 bases left in between. Germline assignment: CDR1 MDHEN and CDR2 SYDVKM. CDR3 coding DNA: TGTGCCAGCAGTTTAGTAGCGGTTGGCACAGATACGCAGTATTTT. This sequence encodes CASSLVAVGTDTQYF.

This clone was detected a few times. The chain recombines TRBV10-3 with TRBJ2-7, with D unresolved. V lost 2 bases, J lost 6 bases, and 11 bases lay in between. This CDR3 is 13 amino acids long. CDR1 and CDR2 from the germline V gene are ENHRY and SYGVKD. The CDR3 coding sequence is TGTGCCATCAGTGAGCGGAGCAACCTCGAGCAGTACTTC. Translated, it gives CAISERSNLEQYF.

The rearrangement joins TRBV29-1 to TRBJ2-7; no firm D call. V was clipped by 1 base and J by 5 bases, with 15 bases between them. This CDR3 is 14 amino acids long. CDR1 is SQVTM, CDR2 ANQGSEA, per germline. CDR3 in DNA: TGCAGCGTTGAAGCACACGCAGGTCGGGACGAGCAGTACTTC. Translating it yields CSVEAHAGRDEQYF.

The chain combines TRBV19 with TRBJ1-5, with a weak D call TRBD1 (5 bases). Trimming shortened V by 4 bases and J by 2 bases, and 9 bases separated the two germline ends. CDR1 and CDR2 (germline): LNHDA, SQIVND (reference sequence). The CDR3 loop spans 14 amino acids. CDR3 coding DNA: TGTGCCAGTAGTAAGGGGTATGGCAATCAGCCCCAGCATTTT. It specifies CASSKGYGNQPQHF.